These 18 T cell receptor beta chains came from one sample sequenced in a study of T cell responses to AZD1222 COVID-19 vaccine. The assay was immunoSEQ multiplex PCR, and TCRdb's table has in-frame clones only and misses some. This table has 65,000 to 90,000 clones, 70% to 90% appearing once. The sequencing here drew on peripheral blood, taken 28 days after the second AZD1222 dose. Source of these receptors: an adult who received the AZD1222 COVID-19 vaccine.

The chain carries TRBV5-1 and TRBJ2-4; TRBD1 matches 8 bases. V lost 0 bases to trimming and J lost 9 bases; unmatched junction nucleotides: 14. Germline CDR1 and CDR2: SGHRS and YFSETQ. CDR3 size: 17 residues. CDR3 protein: CASSLEAGGLSKGIQYF. The CDR3 bases are TGCGCCAGCAGCTTGGAGGCAGGGGGCCTGAGTAAGGGCATTCAGTACTTC.

This chain uses TRBV7-2 with TRBJ2-3, with unresolved D. V lost 6 bases and J lost 2, with 9 bases in between. Germline values: CDR1 SGHTA, CDR2 FQGNSA. The CDR3 contains 13 residues. CDR3 DNA: TGTGCCAGCAGTCGATTCATCACAGATACGCAGTATTTT. Its translation: CASSRFITDTQYF.

This clone was observed a single time. The V and J genes are TRBV29-1 and TRBJ2-3; D gene ambiguous. This CDR3 spans 14 amino acids. Germline V CDR1 and CDR2: SQVTM, ANQGSEA. Trimming shortened V by 4 bases and J by 4 bases, and 15 bases separated the two germline ends. CDR3 region: CSVAGSGSADTQYF. The CDR3 DNA reads TGCAGCGTTGCTGGGTCCGGGTCTGCAGATACGCAGTATTTT.

V and J are TRBV29-1 and TRBJ2-7; no definite D call. The CDR3 consists of 14 residues. The germline V gene encodes CDR1 SQVTM and CDR2 ANQGSEA. V lost 1 base to trimming and J lost 0 bases, with 10 bases between them. The CDR3 bases are TGCAGCGTTGAAGTGGCGCGGAGCTCCTACGAGCAGTACTTC. Amino acids: CSVEVARSSYEQYF.

J is TRBJ2-7 and V is TRBV6-4; no definite D call. V was cut by 2 bases and J by 6 bases, with 20 bases left in between. The CDR3 has 16 residues. Germline V gives CDR1 MRHNA, CDR2 SNTAGT. The CDR3 DNA follows: TGTGCCAGCAGTGACCTGGGCGTTGAGTTTGCGGCCGAGCAGTACTTC. It specifies CASSDLGVEFAAEQYF.

This chain links TRBV7-9 with TRBJ1-2; no reliable D call. Germline CDR1 reads SEHNR; CDR2 reads FQNEAQ (reference sequence). Trimming removed 3 bases from V and 6 bases from J, with 11 bases in between. This CDR3 has 13 amino acids. The CDR3 region has the DNA TGTGCCAGCAGCTTTAACTTCTTGGATGGCTACACCTTC. Translation: CASSFNFLDGYTF.

The chain recombines TRBV7-3 with TRBJ2-6; the D is unclear. V was shortened by 5 bases and J by 0 bases, with 20 bases between the two germline ends. The germline V gene has CDR1 SGHTA and CDR2 FQGTGA. CDR3 length: 19 residues. In DNA, the CDR3 is TGTGCCAGCAGCCTCCTGCCCCCAAGAAGCACCTCTGGGGCCAACGTCCTGACTTTC. Its protein is CASSLLPPRSTSGANVLTF.

This chain joins TRBV3-1 (or the pseudogene TRBV3-2) and TRBJ1-1; D unclear. Germline V gene sequence: CDR1 LGHDT, CDR2 YNNKEL (reference sequence). CDR3 length: 15 amino acids. Trimming cost V 2 bases and J 0 bases, with 10 bases left between them. CDR3 coding DNA: TGTGCCAGCAGCCAACGGGGAGGTTTGAACACTGAAGCTTTCTTT. Residues: CASSQRGGLNTEAFF.

This clone appeared a single time. The V and J genes are TRBV9 and TRBJ1-1; D gene ambiguous. The CDR3 totals 16 residues. Germline V gene data show CDR1 as SGDLS and CDR2 as YYNGEE. Trimming shortened V by 0 bases and J by 0 bases, and 12 bases separated the two germline ends. The CDR3: CASSVGRRNLNTEAFF. The DNA for the CDR3 is TGTGCCAGCAGCGTAGGTCGGAGAAATTTGAACACTGAAGCTTTCTTT.

The chain combines TRBV9 with TRBJ2-3, with 7 bases fitting TRBD2. Trimming removed 5 bases from V and 2 bases from J; junction bases left unmatched: 2. CDR3 length: 13 residues. Germline V gene data show CDR1 as SGDLS and CDR2 as YYNGEE. CDR3 protein: CASSTSVTDTQYF. The CDR3 DNA is TGTGCCAGCAGTACTAGCGTCACAGATACGCAGTATTTT.

V gene TRBV7-9 combines with J gene TRBJ1-2; possibly TRBD1 for D (5 bases). CDR1 and CDR2 from the germline V gene are SEHNR and FQNEAQ (reference sequence). Trimming cost V 5 bases and J 4 bases, with 20 bases left between them. This CDR3 has 16 residues. In nucleotides, the CDR3 is TGTGCCAGCAGCAAAGCCGGGGACGTAGGGGCCTATGGCTACACCTTC. It specifies CASSKAGDVGAYGYTF.

The CDR3 DNA reads as TGTGCCAGCAGCTTAGGTCCAGGGGGAAATAATTCACCCCTCCACTTT. It is translated as CASSLGPGGNNSPLHF. The rearrangement uses TRBV7-2 and TRBJ1-6; TRBD1 agrees at 7 bases. Germline V gives CDR1 SGHTA, CDR2 FQGNSA. The CDR3 is 16 residues long. V shed 1 base and J 5 bases; nucleotides not matched to a gene: 5.

The chain links TRBV9 to TRBJ1-6, with D unresolved. This CDR3 is 15 amino acids long. V lost 1 base and J lost 9, with 14 bases in between. CDR1 and CDR2 from the germline V gene are SGDLS and YYNGEE. The CDR3 nucleotides read TGTGCCAGCAGCGTAAAATACGGACCTCCTTCACCCCTCCACTTT. Its translation is CASSVKYGPPSPLHF.

The chain has TRBV4-1 and TRBJ1-5, with a possible D match to TRBD1 (5 bases). Germline CDR1 reads MGHRA; CDR2 reads YSYEKL. Deletions cut 0 bases from V and 0 bases from J, with 12 bases between. The CDR3 is 17 amino acids. The CDR3 nucleotides are TGCGCCAGCAGCCAAGAAGTAGGGGTGAGTAGCAATCAGCCCCAGCATTTT. Translated, it gives CASSQEVGVSSNQPQHF.

This clone was observed a single time. The V and J genes are TRBV7-9 and TRBJ1-1; 8 positions match TRBD1. The CDR3 contains 13 residues. Germline CDR1 reads SEHNR; CDR2 reads FQNEAQ (reference sequence). V gave up 7 bases and J gave up 6 bases; unmatched junction bases: 7. CDR3 sequence reads: CASNKGQGAEAFF. DNA of the CDR3: TGTGCCAGCAACAAAGGACAGGGCGCTGAAGCTTTCTTT.

This clone was observed once. This chain joins TRBV6-5 and TRBJ1-2, with a weak D call TRBD1 (6 bases). Germline V gene lookup returns CDR1 MNHEY and CDR2 SVGAGI. Trimming pared 5 bases from V and 0 bases from J, leaving 10 bases between. The CDR3 contains 14 residues. The CDR3 DNA reads TGTGCCAGCAGTACGACAGGAACTAACTATGGCTACACCTTC. Residues: CASSTTGTNYGYTF.

The rearrangement joins TRBV5-1 to TRBJ2-1; TRBD2 agrees at 8 bases. The CDR3 has 17 residues. Germline V gene data show CDR1 as SGHRS and CDR2 as YFSETQ. The V segment lost 1 base and the J segment 4 bases; nucleotides outside the gene matches: 10. CDR3 sequence (DNA): TGCGCCAGCAGCTTGTCCCGGGGACTAGAAATTTACAATGAGCAGTTCTTC. Translation: CASSLSRGLEIYNEQFF.

About this clone: A junction end diverges from the germline sequence, so it may reflect a read error. This chain connects TRBV7-7 to TRBJ1-4; D ambiguous. The CDR3 loop spans 13 amino acids. Looked up from germline, CDR1 is SSHAT and CDR2 is FNYEAQ (reference sequence). The CDR3: CASSLGLEEKLFF. CDR3 bases: TGTGCTAGCAGCTTAGGACTCGAGGAAAAACTGTTTTTT.